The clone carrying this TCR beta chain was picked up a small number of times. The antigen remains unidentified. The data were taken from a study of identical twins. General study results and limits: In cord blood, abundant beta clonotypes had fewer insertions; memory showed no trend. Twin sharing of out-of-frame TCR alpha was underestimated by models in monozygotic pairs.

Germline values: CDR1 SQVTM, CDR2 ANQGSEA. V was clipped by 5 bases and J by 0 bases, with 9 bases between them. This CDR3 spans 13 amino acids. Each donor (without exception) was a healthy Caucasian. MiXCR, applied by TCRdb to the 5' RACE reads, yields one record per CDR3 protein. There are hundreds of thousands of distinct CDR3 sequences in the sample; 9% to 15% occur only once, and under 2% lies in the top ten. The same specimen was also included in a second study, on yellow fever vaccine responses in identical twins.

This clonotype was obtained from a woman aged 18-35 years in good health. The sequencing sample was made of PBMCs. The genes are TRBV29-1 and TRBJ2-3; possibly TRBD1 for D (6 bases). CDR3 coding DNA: TGCAGCGTTAGGACAGTAAGCACAGATACGCAGTATTTT. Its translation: CSVRTVSTDTQYF.